A selection of T cell receptor beta chains follows, all from one sample in a study of blood T cell repertoires in COVID-19. Clones were read by immunoSEQ multiplex PCR, and TCRdb kept only the in-frame ones, dropping some. The table shows approximately 170,000 clones, with less than 90% occurring only once. The source material was peripheral blood. These receptors originate from an older woman with COVID-19, enrolled during active disease. Both conserved end residues are part of each CDR3. Fields, in order: V gene, J gene, D gene, CDR3 protein. The D gene is left open where the match is weak.

>TRBV21-1|TRBJ1-5|.
CASSKGHDSNQPQHF
>TRBV11-2|TRBJ1-6|TRBD1
CASSPRQGNSPLHF
>TRBV6-1|TRBJ2-7|TRBD2
CASSEMGGAYEQYF
>TRBV27|TRBJ1-4|.
CASTSGFNEKLFF
>TRBV11-2|TRBJ2-7|TRBD1
CASSLAGTGTGSSYEQYF
>TRBV30|TRBJ1-1|.
CAWEQVNTEAFF
>TRBV30|TRBJ2-6|.
CAWSVSAEGRPGANVLTF
>TRBV5-6|TRBJ2-1|.
CASSLAAGNNEQFF
>TRBV10-3|TRBJ1-1|TRBD1
CAIRDRGAGTEAFF
>TRBV28|TRBJ1-3|.
CASSLRTVGGNTIYF